This entry features one TCR beta chain sequence. What this receptor recognizes is not known. No much larger clone exists at a distance of one base, and base qualities are not known. The sample originates from a study of shared clonotypes between healthy human individuals (dated by TCRdb to 2019 to 2021). About the full investigation: The cohort comprised a couple of women and a few men aged 18 to 49 years. The study deeply sequenced blood TCR repertoires of five healthy adults to estimate repertoire size and the extent of clonotype sharing between individuals. Each donor's leukapheresis produced roughly between roughly 0.85 and 10 billion PBMCs. Per donor, three plates each were used for CD4 naive and CD4 memory, two for CD8 naive, and one for CD8 memory. To increase sequencing depth and limit assay-specific biases, TCR repertoire library preparation and sequencing were carried out by different laboratories using diverse techniques. General findings and caveats noted by the study authors: Sampling was restricted to blood, and TCR repertoires in tissue are likely to differ from TCR repertoires in blood. Incomplete sequencing was indicated by rarefaction of sorted-subset datasets, despite the large sequencing depth. Compared with non-shared clonotypes, clonotypes shared by all four sorted-subset donors had higher generation probabilities. When several donors were compared, the shared fraction of clonotypes was about 5% for naive CD4, around 4% for naive CD8, more than 2% for memory CD4, and around 0.37% for memory CD8. The small number of donors limited the genetic and exposure-history diversity represented. Based on pairwise subsampling, the degree of clonotype sharing among donors was expected to be affected by sequencing depth. Larger estimated clonotype richness was generally found for naive subsets than for memory subsets.

Using the deep immunoSEQ assay, multiplex PCR amplified TCR CDR3 regions from genomic DNA. For each cell subset, the extracted genomic DNA was distributed evenly across all wells of several immunoSEQ 96-well plates, and each plate served as one replicate. For sorted subsets, each replicate PCR was loaded with 200 ng genomic DNA, equivalent to 30,000 or so T cell genomes. Purified libraries were measured with a Qubit 3.0 fluorometer, size-checked on a Bioanalyzer 2100, and measured again with the KAPA Library Quantification kit. Each immunoSEQ 96-well plate was sequenced on its own single-read 150-cycle Illumina NextSeq 550 flow cell. The original pipeline was this. Because the immunoSEQ output held only junctional sequences and lacked quality scores, the filtering could not match the filtering applied to full-length reads. To assign V/J genes and CDR3, sequences were annotated against IMGT germline references using PyIR, a Python wrapper for IgBLAST v1.9. Reads with weak V/J assignments (E-value above 1e-6), missing CDR3, stop codons, out-of-frame junctions, or ambiguous translated residues were removed. V3J clonotypes were defined as sequences sharing the same inferred V gene, J gene, and CDR3 amino acid sequence. To compute the percentage overlap between repertoires, the number of shared unique clonotypes was divided by the size of the smaller repertoire. Richness of each repertoire was evaluated using RTK rarefaction, the Chao1 estimator, and Recon v2.1 estimates of unobserved clonotypes. OLGA was used to compute generation probabilities for all TCRbeta clonotypes that the gDNA method yielded from a handful of donors. TCRdb provides this immuneACCESS table in a form limited to in-frame rearrangements. Some clones are lacking; in checked studies, under half of them reflect an unresolved V gene, and why the rest are absent is not known. The V and J calls and the clone size are those of that table, but D and trimming were determined from the DNA. Here the sample has millions of clones; 93% occur a single time. The ten largest clones add up to roughly 0.36% of the sample.

From a lookup of the germline V gene, CDR1 and CDR2 are KGHSH and LQKENI. The CDR3, cysteine through phenylalanine, is 14 amino acids long. The read is trimmed to its CDR3 DNA, 42 bases read in frame from base 1. V and J are truncated by 4 bases and 0 bases respectively, leaving an intervening sequence of 10 bases. The donors were healthy, HIV-negative adults who had no recently reported acute infections or vaccinations. Only Caucasian adults living in Nashville, Tennessee, USA were represented among the donors. CD4+ T cells were enriched by magnetic negative selection, after which naive cells were positively selected on CD45RA and the negative fraction was taken as the memory subset. Blood was collected by leukapheresis, and PBMCs were isolated by Ficoll-Histopaque density gradient centrifugation and then cryopreserved in liquid nitrogen vapor phase. Purity and quantity of every magnetically sorted T cell population were checked by analytical flow cytometry. From each sorted fraction, genomic DNA was isolated and quantified by UV absorbance on a Nanodrop 2000c.

This sequence uses TRBV18 and TRBJ2-7; a confident D gene designation cannot be given. This TCR was sampled from a young man in good health. Some clones in this sample may be carry-over from other donors' samples. The sample taken for sequencing was naive CD4+ T cells from PBMCs. The sample's cell subset or site, from its label and the paper: CD45RA+ positively selected. The CDR3 region: CASSLAGPSYEQYF. In nucleotide form, the sequence is TGTGCCAGCTCACTCGCCGGGCCCTCCTACGAGCAGTACTTC.